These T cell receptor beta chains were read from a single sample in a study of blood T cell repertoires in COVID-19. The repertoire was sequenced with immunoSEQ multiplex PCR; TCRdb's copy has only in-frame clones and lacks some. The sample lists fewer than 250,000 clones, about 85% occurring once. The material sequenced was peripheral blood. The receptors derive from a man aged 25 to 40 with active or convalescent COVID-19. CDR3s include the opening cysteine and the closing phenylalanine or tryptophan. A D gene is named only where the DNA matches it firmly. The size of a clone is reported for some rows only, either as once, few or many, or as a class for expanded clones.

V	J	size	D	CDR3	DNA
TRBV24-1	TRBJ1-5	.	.	CATSAQAYQPQHF	TGTGCCACCAGTGCACAGGCGTATCAGCCCCAGCATTTT
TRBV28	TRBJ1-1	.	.	CASRNRVNTEAFF	TGTGCCAGCAGGAACAGGGTGAACACTGAAGCTTTCTTT
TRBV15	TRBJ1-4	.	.	CATSRDKGEKLFF	TGTGCCACCAGCAGAGACAAGGGGGAAAAACTGTTTTTT
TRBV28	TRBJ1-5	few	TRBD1	CAISTGANQPQHF	TGTGCCATTTCGACAGGGGCCAATCAGCCCCAGCATTTT
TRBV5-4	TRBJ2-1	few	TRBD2	CASSLAGLATSGTGGQFF	TGTGCCAGCAGCTTGGCTGGGTTAGCCACTAGCGGGACCGGGGGGCAGTTCTTC
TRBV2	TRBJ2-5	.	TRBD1	CASSDDRGKTQYF	TGTGCCAGCAGTGATGACAGGGGGAAGACCCAGTACTTC
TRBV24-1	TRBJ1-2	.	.	CATSYLTGLHPYGYTF	TGTGCCACCAGCTACCTTACAGGCCTCCACCCTTATGGCTACACCTTC
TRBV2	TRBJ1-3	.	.	CASSVLNTIYF	TGTGCCAGCAGTGTCCTGAACACCATATATTTT
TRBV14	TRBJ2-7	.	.	CASSQYTNGVREQYF	TGTGCCAGCAGCCAATACACGAACGGGGTCCGCGAGCAGTACTTC
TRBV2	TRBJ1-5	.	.	CASVGGSNQPQHF	TGTGCCAGCGTTGGCGGAAGTAATCAGCCCCAGCATTTT
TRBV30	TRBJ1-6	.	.	CAWSVSRMNSPLHF	TGTGCCTGGAGTGTATCCAGGATGAATTCACCCCTCCACTTT
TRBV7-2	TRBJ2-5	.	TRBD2	CASSHRLAGAQTQYF	TGTGCCAGCAGCCACCGACTAGCGGGAGCCCAGACCCAGTACTTC
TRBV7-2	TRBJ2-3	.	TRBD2	CASSLVAGWSTDTQYF	TGTGCCAGCAGCTTAGTAGCGGGTTGGAGCACAGATACGCAGTATTTT
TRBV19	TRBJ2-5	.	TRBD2	CASSIDGLAGEETQYF	TGTGCCAGTAGTATAGACGGACTAGCGGGAGAAGAGACCCAGTACTTC
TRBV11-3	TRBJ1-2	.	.	CASSFAGQDYGYTF	TGTGCCAGCAGCTTTGCAGGGCAAGACTATGGCTACACCTTC
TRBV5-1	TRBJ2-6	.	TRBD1	CASRIGTGTGANVLTF	TGCGCCAGCAGAATCGGGACAGGGACAGGGGCCAACGTCCTGACTTTC
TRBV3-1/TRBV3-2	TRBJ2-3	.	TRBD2	CASSQDHLLRDTSGRDTDTQYF	TGTGCCAGCAGCCAAGATCACTTACTTCGGGATACTAGCGGGAGGGACACAGATACGCAGTATTTT
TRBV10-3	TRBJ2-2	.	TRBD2	CAISQAGGTGELFF	TGTGCCATCAGTCAAGCGGGGGGAACCGGGGAGCTGTTTTTT
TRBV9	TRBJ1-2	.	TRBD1	CASSVGQGLAQPNYGYTF	TGTGCCAGCAGCGTAGGACAGGGATTAGCTCAACCAAACTATGGCTACACCTTC
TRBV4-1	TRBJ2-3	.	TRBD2	CASSQEGVAGGPSTDTQYF	TGCGCCAGCAGCCAAGAAGGGGTCGCGGGGGGGCCTAGCACAGATACGCAGTATTTT
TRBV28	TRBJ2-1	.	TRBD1	CASSLSGGATYNEQFF	TGTGCCAGCAGTTTATCAGGGGGAGCGACCTACAATGAGCAGTTCTTC
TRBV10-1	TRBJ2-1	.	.	CASSDRGFSYNEQFF	TGCGCCAGCAGTGATAGGGGATTCTCCTACAATGAGCAGTTCTTC
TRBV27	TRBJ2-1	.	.	CASSLTRVEQFF	TGTGCCAGCAGTTTAACCCGGGTGGAGCAGTTCTTC
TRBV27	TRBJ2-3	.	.	CASSLRDWGTDTQYF	TGTGCCAGCAGTCTCCGGGACTGGGGCACAGATACGCAGTATTTT
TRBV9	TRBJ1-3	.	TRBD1	CASSVGDRGVNTIYF	TGTGCCAGCAGCGTAGGAGACAGGGGTGTCAACACCATATATTTT
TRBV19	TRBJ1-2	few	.	CASSIGEDRTGYTF	TGTGCCAGTAGTATAGGGGAGGATAGAACCGGCTACACCTTC
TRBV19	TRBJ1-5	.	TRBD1	CASSDTGVRSQPQHF	TGTGCCAGTAGTGATACAGGGGTAAGGAGTCAGCCCCAGCATTTT
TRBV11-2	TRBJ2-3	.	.	CASSLGQTTDTQYF	TGTGCCAGCAGCTTAGGACAGACCACAGATACGCAGTATTTT
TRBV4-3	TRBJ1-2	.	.	CASSQTGYGYTF	TGCGCCAGCAGCCAAACAGGCTATGGCTACACCTTC
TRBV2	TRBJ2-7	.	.	CATRSGDYEQYF	TGTGCCACACGAAGCGGAGACTACGAGCAGTACTTC
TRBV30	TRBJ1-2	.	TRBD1	CAWSLQGGSGYTF	TGTGCCTGGAGTCTTCAGGGGGGATCCGGCTACACCTTC
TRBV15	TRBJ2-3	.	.	CATSRAPYQLVSDTQYF	TGTGCCACCAGCAGAGCCCCCTACCAACTAGTGTCAGATACGCAGTATTTT
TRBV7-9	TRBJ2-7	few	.	CASSIGTYEQYF	TGTGCCAGCAGCATCGGGACCTACGAGCAGTACTTC
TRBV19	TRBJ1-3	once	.	CASRTASGNTIYF	TGTGCCAGTCGAACTGCCTCTGGAAACACCATATATTTT
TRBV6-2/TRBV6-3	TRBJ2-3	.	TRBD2	CASSSSGSTDTQYF	TGTGCCAGCAGTTCTAGCGGAAGCACAGATACGCAGTATTTT
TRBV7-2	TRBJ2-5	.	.	CASSRLYHERETQYF	TGTGCCAGCAGCCGCTTATATCATGAGCGAGAGACCCAGTACTTC
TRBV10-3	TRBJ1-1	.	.	CATWGGQAEAFF	TGTGCCACCTGGGGGGGGCAGGCTGAAGCTTTCTTT
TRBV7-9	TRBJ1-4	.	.	CASSPNLLGSEKLFF	TGTGCCAGCAGCCCCAACCTTCTGGGGAGTGAAAAACTGTTTTTT
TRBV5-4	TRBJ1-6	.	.	CASSLGGSGNSPLHF	TGTGCCAGCAGCTTGGGGGGCTCTGGTAATTCACCCCTCCACTTT
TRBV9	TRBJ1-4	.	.	CASSGGSGGTGNEKLFF	TGTGCCAGCAGCGGCGGATCTGGCGGCACGGGGAATGAAAAACTGTTTTTT
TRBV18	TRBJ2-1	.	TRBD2	CASSSSGSRNEQFF	TGTGCCAGCTCATCCAGCGGGAGTAGGAATGAGCAGTTCTTC
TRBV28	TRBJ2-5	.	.	CASSKHGREETQYF	TGTGCCAGCAGTAAACATGGCAGGGAAGAGACCCAGTACTTC
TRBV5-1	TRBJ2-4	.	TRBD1	CASSLVGTGSNIQYF	TGCGCCAGCAGCCTGGTTGGGACAGGGTCGAACATTCAGTACTTC
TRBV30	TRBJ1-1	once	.	CAWSVSPAEAFF	TGTGCCTGGAGTGTAAGTCCAGCTGAAGCTTTCTTT
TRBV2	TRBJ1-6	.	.	CASSDWEQGEGSPLHF	TGTGCCAGCAGTGACTGGGAACAGGGAGAGGGTTCACCCCTCCACTTT
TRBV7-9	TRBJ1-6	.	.	CASSRPLIGSPLHF	TGTGCCAGCAGCCGACCTCTCATCGGGTCACCCCTCCACTTT
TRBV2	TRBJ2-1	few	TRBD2	CASSEGGGANEQFF	TGTGCCAGCAGTGAAGGCGGGGGGGCCAATGAGCAGTTCTTC
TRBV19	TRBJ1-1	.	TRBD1	CASSWRTGLTEAFF	TGTGCCAGTAGTTGGCGGACAGGGCTTACTGAAGCTTTCTTT
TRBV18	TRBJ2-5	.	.	CASSPQPPSGSKETQYF	TGTGCCAGCTCACCACAACCCCCCTCCGGGAGTAAGGAGACCCAGTACTTC
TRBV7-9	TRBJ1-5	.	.	CASSRQASNQPQHF	TGTGCCAGCAGTCGCCAGGCTAGCAATCAGCCCCAGCATTTT
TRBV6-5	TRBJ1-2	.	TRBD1	CASSYSTGLFYGYTF	TGTGCCAGCAGTTACTCGACAGGGCTGTTCTATGGCTACACCTTC
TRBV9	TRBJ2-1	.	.	CASSVVAGAHNEQFF	TGTGCCAGCAGCGTAGTCGCGGGGGCTCACAATGAGCAGTTCTTC
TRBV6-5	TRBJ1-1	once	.	CATNRVPNTEAFF	TGTGCCACGAACAGGGTTCCGAACACTGAAGCTTTCTTT